Below are 7 T cell receptor beta chains sequenced from a single sample in a study of blood T cell repertoires in COVID-19. The assay was immunoSEQ multiplex PCR, and TCRdb's table has in-frame clones only and misses some. This sample has some 150,000 clones, with 80% found just once. The source material was peripheral blood. All receptors come from a man between 60 and 70 years old with active or convalescent COVID-19.

The chain couples TRBV30 to TRBJ2-1; 10 bases match TRBD2. V trimming: 1 base; J trimming: 7 bases; junction bases outside the gene matches: 7. CDR3 length: 15 residues. CDR1 GTSNPN and CDR2 SVGIG come from the germline V gene (reference sequence). The CDR3 region has the DNA TGTGCCTGGAGTGAAGACTTAGCGGGAGGTAATGAGCAGTTCTTC. This sequence encodes CAWSEDLAGGNEQFF.

The chain joins TRBV5-1 to TRBJ1-1; 8 nucleotides match TRBD1. This CDR3 region has 14 residues. CDR1 is SGHRS, CDR2 YFSETQ, per germline. Losses at the gene ends were 0 bases for V and 7 bases for J; bases not matched to a gene: 5. The CDR3 nucleotides are TGCGCCAGCAGCTTGGCCCTGACAGGGGATGAAGCTTTCTTT. This codes for CASSLALTGDEAFF.

The chain has TRBV3-1 (or the pseudogene TRBV3-2) and TRBJ2-3, with TRBD2 as a possible D gene (5 bases). Deletions cut 0 bases from V and 4 bases from J, with 14 bases between. The CDR3 is 16 residues long. Germline V gene data show CDR1 as LGHDT and CDR2 as YNNKEL (reference sequence). Here the CDR3 reads CASSQDGGVGADTQYF. The CDR3 bases are TGTGCCAGCAGCCAAGACGGCGGCGTGGGAGCAGATACGCAGTATTTT.

The CDR3 loop reads CASSLLRPPYEQYF. The DNA of the CDR3 is TGTGCCAGCAGCTTGTTGCGGCCCCCCTACGAGCAGTACTTC. The V gene is TRBV5-5, the J gene TRBJ2-7; no reliable D call. Trimming took off 1 base at V and 2 bases at J, with 10 bases between the two ends. CDR3 length: 14 amino acids. Germline CDR1 is SGHKS and CDR2 is YYEKEE (reference sequence).

The chain links TRBV6-5 to TRBJ2-7; TRBD1 agrees at 7 bases. After removal of 0 bases from V and 3 bases from J, the junction contained 5 bases not matched to a gene. The germline V gene encodes CDR1 MNHEY and CDR2 SVGAGI. The CDR3 has 15 residues. In nucleotides, the CDR3 is TGTGCCAGCAGTTACTCAGGGGGCCTCAGCTACGAGCAGTACTTC. Its protein product is CASSYSGGLSYEQYF.

The chain employs TRBV28 and TRBJ1-2, with TRBD1 identical over 10 bases. The V segment lost 10 bases and the J segment 4 bases; nucleotides outside the gene matches: 15. Germline V gives CDR1 MDHEN, CDR2 SYDVKM. This CDR3 has 16 residues. CDR3 sequence (DNA): TGTGCCACAGAAGGAGACAGGGGGCGCCGGGGCTATGGCTACACCTTC. It translates to CATEGDRGRRGYGYTF.

This chain connects TRBV27 to TRBJ2-3; 7 bases agree with TRBD2. This CDR3 region has 15 residues. V shed 4 bases, J shed 1 base, and the junction held 5 bases outside the gene matches. Germline V gene lookup returns CDR1 MNHEY and CDR2 SMNVEV (reference sequence). CDR3 sequence: CASSSPLAGTDTQYF. In nucleotides, the CDR3 is TGTGCCAGCAGTTCCCCCCTAGCGGGCACAGATACGCAGTATTTT.